The source of this T cell receptor (beta chain) is a study of blood T cell repertoires in COVID-19. Study at large: T cells, B-cell-depleted T cells, or PBMCs provided the cDNA or gDNA that served as material.

Produced via immunoSEQ multiplex PCR; TCRdb's table is partial and in-frame only. The table includes around 200,000 clones, roughly four fifths detected once. V lost 3 bases to trimming and J lost 4 bases, with 15 bases between them. Germline CDR1 SNHLY, CDR2 FYNNEI. The CDR3 spans 15 residues. The rearrangement links TRBV2 to TRBJ1-2; D perhaps matches TRBD1 (6 bases). Sequenced material: peripheral blood. The clonotype was recovered from a middle-aged woman with acute or convalescent COVID-19. CDR3 DNA sequence: TGTGCCAGCAGTGAGCGTATTGGGGGCTCCTATGGCTACACCTTC. It translates to CASSERIGGSYGYTF.